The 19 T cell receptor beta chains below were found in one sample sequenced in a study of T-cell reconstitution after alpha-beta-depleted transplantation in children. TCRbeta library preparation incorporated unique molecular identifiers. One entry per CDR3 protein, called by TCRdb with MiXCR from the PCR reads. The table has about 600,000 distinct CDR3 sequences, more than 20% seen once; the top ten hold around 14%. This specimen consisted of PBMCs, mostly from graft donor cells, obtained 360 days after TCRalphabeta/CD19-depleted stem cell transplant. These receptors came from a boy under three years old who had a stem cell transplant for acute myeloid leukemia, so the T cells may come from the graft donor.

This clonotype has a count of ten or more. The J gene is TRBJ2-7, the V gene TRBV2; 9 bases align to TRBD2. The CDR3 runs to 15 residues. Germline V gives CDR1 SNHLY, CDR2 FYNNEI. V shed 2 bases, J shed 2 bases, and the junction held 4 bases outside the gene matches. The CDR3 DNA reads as TGTGCCAGCAGTGAATGGTCTAGCGGGGCCTACGAGCAGTACTTC. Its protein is CASSEWSSGAYEQYF. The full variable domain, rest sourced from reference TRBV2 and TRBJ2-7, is EPEVTQTPSHQVTQMGQEVILRCVPISNHLYFYWYRQILGQKVEFLVSFYNNEISEKSEIFDDQFSVERPDGSNFTLKIRSTKLEDSAMYFCASSEWSSGAYEQYFGPGTRLTVT.

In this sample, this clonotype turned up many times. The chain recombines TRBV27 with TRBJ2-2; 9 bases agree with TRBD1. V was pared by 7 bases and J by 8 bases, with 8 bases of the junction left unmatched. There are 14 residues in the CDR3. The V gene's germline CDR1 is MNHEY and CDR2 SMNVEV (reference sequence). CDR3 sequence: CASTVTGGRGELFF. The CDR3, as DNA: TGTGCCAGCACCGTGACAGGGGGGAGAGGGGAGCTGTTTTTT.

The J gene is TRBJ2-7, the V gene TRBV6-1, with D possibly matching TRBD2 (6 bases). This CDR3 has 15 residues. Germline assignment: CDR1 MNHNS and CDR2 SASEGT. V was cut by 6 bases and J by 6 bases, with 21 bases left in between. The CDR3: CASSPGESLRGEQYV. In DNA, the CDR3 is TGTGCCAGCAGCCCGGGGGAAAGCCTAAGGGGCGAGCAGTACGTC.

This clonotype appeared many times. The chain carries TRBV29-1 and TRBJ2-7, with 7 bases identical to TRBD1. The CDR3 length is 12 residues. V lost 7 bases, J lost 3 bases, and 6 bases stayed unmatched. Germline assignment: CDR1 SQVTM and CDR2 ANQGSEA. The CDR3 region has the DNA TGCAGCGCTATTCGGGACAGCTACGAGCAGTACTTC. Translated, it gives CSAIRDSYEQYF.

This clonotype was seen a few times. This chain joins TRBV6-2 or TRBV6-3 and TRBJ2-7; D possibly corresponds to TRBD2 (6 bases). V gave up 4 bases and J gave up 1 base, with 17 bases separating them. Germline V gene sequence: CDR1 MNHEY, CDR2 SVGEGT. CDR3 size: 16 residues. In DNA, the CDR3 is TGTGCCAGCAGTTCCCACGGACCGCTAGCGTCCTACGAGCAGTACTTC. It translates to CASSSHGPLASYEQYF.

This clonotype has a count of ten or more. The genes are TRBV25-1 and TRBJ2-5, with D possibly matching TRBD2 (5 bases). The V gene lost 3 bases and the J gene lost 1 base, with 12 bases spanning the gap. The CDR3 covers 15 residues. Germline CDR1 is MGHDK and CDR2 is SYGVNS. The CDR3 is CASSDPGIAQETQYF. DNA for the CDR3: TGTGCCAGCAGTGACCCCGGGATAGCCCAAGAGACCCAGTACTTC. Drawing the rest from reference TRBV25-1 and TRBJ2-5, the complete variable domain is EADIYQTPRYLVIGTGKKITLECSQTMGHDKMYWYQQDPGMELHLIHYSYGVNSTEKGDLSSESTVSRIRTEHFPLTLESARPSHTSQYLCASSDPGIAQETQYFGPGTRLLVL.

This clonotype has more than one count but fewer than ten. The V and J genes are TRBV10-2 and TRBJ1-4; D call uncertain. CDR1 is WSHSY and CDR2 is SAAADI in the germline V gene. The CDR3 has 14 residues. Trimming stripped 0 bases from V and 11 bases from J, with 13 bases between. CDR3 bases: TGCGCCAGCAGTGAGTCGAATCATTGGGAGAAACTGTTTTTT. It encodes CASSESNHWEKLFF.

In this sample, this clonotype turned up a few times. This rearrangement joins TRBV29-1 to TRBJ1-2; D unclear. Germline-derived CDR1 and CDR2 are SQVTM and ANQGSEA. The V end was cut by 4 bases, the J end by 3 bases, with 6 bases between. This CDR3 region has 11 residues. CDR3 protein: CSVVSDYGYTF. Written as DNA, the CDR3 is TGCAGCGTTGTGAGTGACTATGGCTACACCTTC. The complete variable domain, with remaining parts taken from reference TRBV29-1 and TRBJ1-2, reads SAVISQKPSRDICQRGTSLTIQCQVDSQVTMMFWYRQQPGQSLTLIATANQGSEATYESGFVIDKFPISRPNLTFSTLTVSNMSPEDSSIYLCSVVSDYGYTFGSGTRLTVV.

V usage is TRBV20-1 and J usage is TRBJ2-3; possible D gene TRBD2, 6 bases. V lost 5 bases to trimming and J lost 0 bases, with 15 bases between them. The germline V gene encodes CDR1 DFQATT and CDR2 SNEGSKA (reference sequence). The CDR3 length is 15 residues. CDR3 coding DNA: TGCAGTGCTGGCGGGGCGGGGCCTAGCACAGATACGCAGTATTTT. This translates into CSAGGAGPSTDTQYF.

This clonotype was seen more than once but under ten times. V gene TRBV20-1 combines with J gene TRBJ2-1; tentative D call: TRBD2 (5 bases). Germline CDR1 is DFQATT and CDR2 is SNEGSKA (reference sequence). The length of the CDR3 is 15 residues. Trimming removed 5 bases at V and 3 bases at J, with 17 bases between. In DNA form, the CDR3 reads TGCAGTGCTCAACCATGGAGCGGCCGCTACAATGAGCAGTTCTTC. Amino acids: CSAQPWSGRYNEQFF.

In nucleotides, the CDR3 is TGTGCCACCAGCAGAGATTTACCCAGCGGTACAGATACGCAGTATTTT. It encodes CATSRDLPSGTDTQYF. The rearrangement joins TRBV15 to TRBJ2-3, with a possible D match to TRBD2 (5 bases). Germline CDR1 LNHNV, CDR2 YYDKDF (reference sequence). V lost 0 bases, J lost 3 bases, and 13 bases lay in between. The CDR3 length is 16 residues.

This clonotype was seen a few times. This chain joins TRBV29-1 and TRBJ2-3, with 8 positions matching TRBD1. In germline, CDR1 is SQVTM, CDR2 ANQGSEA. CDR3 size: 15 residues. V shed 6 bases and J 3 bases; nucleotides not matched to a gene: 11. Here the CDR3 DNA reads TGCAGCGTCGGCGGGACAGGCACGGGGACAGATACGCAGTATTTT. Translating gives CSVGGTGTGTDTQYF.

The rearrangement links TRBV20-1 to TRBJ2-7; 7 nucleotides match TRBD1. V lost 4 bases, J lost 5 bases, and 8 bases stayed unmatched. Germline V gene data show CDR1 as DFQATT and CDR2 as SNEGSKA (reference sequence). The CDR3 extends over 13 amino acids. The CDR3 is CSANGDRAHEQYV. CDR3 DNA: TGCAGTGCTAACGGCGACAGGGCCCACGAGCAGTACGTC.

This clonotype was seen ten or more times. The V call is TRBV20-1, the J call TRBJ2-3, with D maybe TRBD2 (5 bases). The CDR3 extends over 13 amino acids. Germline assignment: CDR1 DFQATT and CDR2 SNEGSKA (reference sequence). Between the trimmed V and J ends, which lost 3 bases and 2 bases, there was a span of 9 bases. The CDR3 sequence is CSARPLATDTQYF. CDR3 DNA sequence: TGCAGTGCTAGGCCCCTAGCCACAGATACGCAGTATTTT.

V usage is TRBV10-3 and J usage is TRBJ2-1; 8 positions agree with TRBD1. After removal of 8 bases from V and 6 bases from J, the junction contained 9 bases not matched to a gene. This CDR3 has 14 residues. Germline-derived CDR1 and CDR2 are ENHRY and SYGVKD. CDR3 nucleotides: TGTGCCATCGGCCCCGATACAGGGGGCAATGAGCAGTTCTTC. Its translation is CAIGPDTGGNEQFF.

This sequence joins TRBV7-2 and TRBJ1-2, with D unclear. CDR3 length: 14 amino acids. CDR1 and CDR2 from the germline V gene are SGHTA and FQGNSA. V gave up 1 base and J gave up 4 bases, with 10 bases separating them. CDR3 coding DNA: TGTGCCAGCAGCTTAGGGAATGGAGTCTATGGCTACACCTTC. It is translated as CASSLGNGVYGYTF.

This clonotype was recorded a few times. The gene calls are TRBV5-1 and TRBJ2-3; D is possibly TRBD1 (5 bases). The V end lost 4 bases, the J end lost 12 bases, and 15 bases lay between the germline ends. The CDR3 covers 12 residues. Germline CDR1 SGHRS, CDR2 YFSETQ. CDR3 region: CASSRGPDRQYF. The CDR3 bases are TGCGCCAGCAGCAGAGGACCAGACAGACAGTATTTT.

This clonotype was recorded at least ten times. CDR3 residues: CSARDWAGISYTEAFF. CDR3 nucleotide sequence: TGCAGTGCTAGAGATTGGGCAGGGATATCGTACACTGAAGCTTTCTTT. J is TRBJ1-1 and V is TRBV20-1; TRBD1 might be the D (5 bases). From germline, CDR1 is DFQATT and CDR2 SNEGSKA (reference sequence). This CDR3 is 16 amino acids long. Trimming stripped 0 bases from V and 3 bases from J, with 17 bases between.

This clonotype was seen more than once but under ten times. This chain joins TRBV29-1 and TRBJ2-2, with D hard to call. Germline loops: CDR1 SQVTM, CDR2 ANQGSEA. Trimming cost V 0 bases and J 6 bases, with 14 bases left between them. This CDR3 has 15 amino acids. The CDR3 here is CSVEDPLDSPGELFF. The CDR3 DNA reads TGCAGCGTTGAAGACCCCCTCGACTCTCCCGGGGAGCTGTTTTTT.